These T cell receptor beta chains were read from a single sample in a study of blood T cells in healthy people across ages. One entry per CDR3 protein, called by TCRdb with MiXCR from the 5' RACE reads. The sample gives some 1,500,000 distinct CDR3 sequences, 40% to 45% of which show up once; less than 5% is in the top ten. Sequencing was carried out using blood. The source is a woman aged 18-29 years in good health. Each CDR3 is given with its conserved first and last residue. The D gene is left open where the match is weak. Clone size appears in some rows only: once, few, many, or a class for an expanded clone.

j_call clone_size v_call d_call cdr3_nt cdr3_aa
TRBJ2-1 many TRBV9 - TGTGCCAGCAGCGTTGAAGGGAATGAGCAGTTCTTC CASSVEGNEQFF
TRBJ2-7 few TRBV11-1 - TGTGCCAGCAGCTCCAACAGGGACGAGCAGTACTTC CASSSNRDEQYF
TRBJ2-1 - TRBV27 - TGTGCCAGCTCGCTTTTCCCCCCCTACAATGAGCAGTTCTTC CASSLFPPYNEQFF
TRBJ1-5 few TRBV27 - TGTGCCAGTTCGTGGACCGGTCCGGATCAGCCCCAGCATTTT CASSWTGPDQPQHF
TRBJ1-2 - TRBV7-2 - TGTGCCAGCAGCTTAGATCTCGGCAGGGGATTCACCTTC CASSLDLGRGFTF
TRBJ2-3 - TRBV7-2 - TGTGCCAGCAGCTTAGCCTATAGGGGGGATACGCAGTATTTT CASSLAYRGDTQYF
TRBJ1-1 few TRBV20-1 - TGCAGTGCCCCTACTCCTCGGGGGCGTGAGAACACTGAAGCTTTCTTT CSAPTPRGRENTEAFF
TRBJ1-5 few TRBV4-1 - TGCGCCAGCAGCCAGGTCACAGGGTTTAGCAATCAGCCCCAGCATTTT CASSQVTGFSNQPQHF
TRBJ1-4 - TRBV25-1 TRBD1 TGTGCCAGCAGTGATCCCAGGGGGGCGAGCGAAAAACTGTTTTTT CASSDPRGASEKLFF
TRBJ2-3 few TRBV29-1 TRBD2 TGCAGCGTTGACCCCGGTCCAGCGGGAGGAGCGAGTACGCAGTATTTT CSVDPGPAGGASTQYF
TRBJ2-5 - TRBV7-9 TRBD1 TGTGCCAGCAGCGCAACAGGGGGCAATGAGCAGTACTTC CASSATGGNEQYF
TRBJ2-1 - TRBV7-9 TRBD1 TGTGCCAGCAGCTCGACAGGGCATGAGCAGTTCTTC CASSSTGHEQFF
TRBJ2-1 - TRBV3-1 TRBD1 TGTGCCAGCAGCCAAGGAGGGGGCAGGGAAGAGACCCAGTTCTTC CASSQGGGREETQFF
TRBJ2-3 - TRBV29-1 - TGCAGCGTTGCACCACAGGCGGATACGCAGTATTTT CSVAPQADTQYF
TRBJ2-4 - TRBV13 - TGTGCCAGCAGCTTAGGAAGAAATCCAGAGCAGTACTTC CASSLGRNPEQYF
TRBJ1-4 once TRBV6-6 TRBD1 TGTGCCAGCAGTTACGTCGGGGACAGGGGGCCCGGAAAACTGTTTTTT CASSYVGDRGPGKLFF
TRBJ2-6 - TRBV20-1 - TGCAGTGCTATCGCGAGCTCTGGGGCCAACGTCCTGACTTTC CSAIASSGANVLTF
TRBJ1-2 few TRBV4-1 - TGCGCCAGCAGCCAAGGGAGGGTCAGGGTTTATGGCTACACCTTC CASSQGRVRVYGYTF
TRBJ2-2 once TRBV9 - TGTGCCAGCAGCGTAGTGACAGCGGGTGACACCGGGGAGCTGTTTTTT CASSVVTAGDTGELFF
TRBJ1-2 - TRBV7-9 - TGTGCCAGCAGCTTCACAGTGACCGACCCCCACGATGGCTACACCTTC CASSFTVTDPHDGYTF
TRBJ1-2 - TRBV20-1 - TGCAGTGCTAGTCAGGGAGTTCAGATACTGAACTATGGCTACACCTTC CSASQGVQILNYGYTF
TRBJ2-7 few TRBV28 TRBD2 TGTGCCAGCAGTCCCCCCACTCTAGCGGGAGTCTACGAGCAGTACTTC CASSPPTLAGVYEQYF
TRBJ1-2 few TRBV24-1 - TGTGCCACCAGTGCCCTCCGCAACTATGGCTACACCTTC CATSALRNYGYTF
TRBJ2-3 - TRBV12-3/TRBV12-4 - TGTGCCAGCAGTTCACTAGCAAGCGCAGATACGCAGTATTTT CASSSLASADTQYF
TRBJ1-5 few TRBV6-5 - TGTGCCAGCAGGTCGGGCCGAGACCATCAGCCCCAGCATTTT CASRSGRDHQPQHF
TRBJ1-1 - TRBV5-1 - TGCGCCAGCAGCGATTCAGGGGAATGGACTGAAGCTTTCTTT CASSDSGEWTEAFF
TRBJ1-2 few TRBV6-5 TRBD1 TGTGCCAGCAGTTTCCTCGGGACAGCTAACTATGGCTACACCTTC CASSFLGTANYGYTF
TRBJ1-2 - TRBV12-3/TRBV12-4 - TGTGCCAGCAGTGCAGGGGTTGGGAGCTATGGCTACACCTTC CASSAGVGSYGYTF
TRBJ2-7 few TRBV29-1 TRBD2 TGCAGCGCCGGGGGGGCTATTTCCTACAATGAGCAGTACTTC CSAGGAISYNEQYF
TRBJ1-1 few TRBV20-1 TRBD1 TGCAGTGCTAGGTGGGGACAGGGGGCGTCGAACACTGAAGCTTTCTTT CSARWGQGASNTEAFF
TRBJ2-7 - TRBV25-1 - TGTGCCAGCAGTGAATTCTGGGGTTCCTCCTACGAGCAGTACTTC CASSEFWGSSYEQYF
TRBJ2-7 - TRBV28 - TGTGCCAACAGTTCCTGGGGCGGGTCCTACGAGCAGTACTTC CANSSWGGSYEQYF
TRBJ1-5 - TRBV21-1 - TGTGCCAGCAGCAAAGGTACAGGCGGTCAGCCCCAGCATTTT CASSKGTGGQPQHF
TRBJ1-1 - TRBV29-1 TRBD1 TGCAGCGGCCAAACAGGGGTCACTGAAGCTTTCTTT CSGQTGVTEAFF
TRBJ1-1 few TRBV4-3 - TGCGCCAGCAGCCTCGGACAGCTTACAGGTGAAGCTTTCTTT CASSLGQLTGEAFF
TRBJ2-3 - TRBV6-2/TRBV6-3 - TGTGCCAGCAGCGATCAGGCGCATAGAACAGATACGCAGTATTTT CASSDQAHRTDTQYF
TRBJ2-1 - TRBV4-2 - TGTGCCAGCAGCCAAGTAGGAACACTCTACAATGAGCAGTTCTTC CASSQVGTLYNEQFF
TRBJ2-3 - TRBV20-1 - TGCAGTGCCAATTGGGAAGCTGCGCAGTATTTT CSANWEAAQYF
TRBJ1-1 - TRBV27 - TGTGCCAGCGGCTGGGGGAATGAAGCTTTCTTT CASGWGNEAFF
TRBJ2-1 - TRBV29-1 - TGCAGCCCAAGGACCTACAATGAGCAGTTCTTC CSPRTYNEQFF
TRBJ2-3 - TRBV18 - TGTGCCAGCTCACCACCCGAGGCGTTGGATACGCAGTATTTT CASSPPEALDTQYF
TRBJ2-5 few TRBV9 - TGTGCCAGCAGCGTAGCGACTAGGCCAGAGACCCAGTACTTC CASSVATRPETQYF
TRBJ1-2 few TRBV12-3/TRBV12-4 TRBD1 TGTGCCAGCACCGACGGGACAGACTATGGCTACACCTTC CASTDGTDYGYTF
TRBJ2-1 few TRBV12-3/TRBV12-4 - TGTGCCAGCATTGTGGGGTCCTACAATGAGCAGTTCTTC CASIVGSYNEQFF
TRBJ2-1 - TRBV20-1 - TGCAGTGCTAGTACTCGGGGATGGGGGAATGAGCAGTTCTTC CSASTRGWGNEQFF
TRBJ2-1 - TRBV30 - TGTGCCTGGAGTGTAGGGGCAGGGGACCCCTTCTACAATGAGCAGTTCTTC CAWSVGAGDPFYNEQFF
TRBJ2-1 - TRBV10-3 TRBD2 TGCGCCATCAGGGACCTTAGCGGGGGGGCCAGTGAGCAGTTCTTC CAIRDLSGGASEQFF
TRBJ1-6 few TRBV4-1 - TGCGCCAGCAGCCAAGCGAGTTATAATTCACCCCTCCACTTT CASSQASYNSPLHF
TRBJ2-2 - TRBV9 - TGTGCCAGCAGCGTTTCGCCGGGTACGAACACCGGGGAGCTGTTTTTT CASSVSPGTNTGELFF
TRBJ1-2 few TRBV20-1 TRBD1 TGCAGTGCTAGGGTGACAGGGCTGAACTATGGCTACACCTTC CSARVTGLNYGYTF
TRBJ1-1 - TRBV7-9 TRBD1 TGTGCCAGCAGCAAAGCGTCCGGGACAGCGAACACTGAAGCTTTCTTT CASSKASGTANTEAFF
TRBJ2-3 - TRBV4-1 - TGCGCCAGCAGCCAATGGGGCGGTGCAGATACGCAGTATTTT CASSQWGGADTQYF
TRBJ2-3 many TRBV12-3/TRBV12-4 TRBD2 TGTGCCAGCAGCCCTAGCGGGGGTAAAACAGATACGCAGTATTTT CASSPSGGKTDTQYF
TRBJ2-5 - TRBV29-1 - TGCAGCGTTGAGGGACGGTACCAAGAGACCCAGTACTTC CSVEGRYQETQYF
TRBJ2-5 few TRBV7-6 TRBD2 TGTGCCGCGACTAGCGGGGGCCCAGAGACCCAGTACTTC CAATSGGPETQYF
TRBJ2-1 - TRBV10-3 - TGTGCCATCAGTGCGGACTGGGATGAGCAGTTCTTC CAISADWDEQFF
TRBJ1-1 - TRBV20-1 - TGCAGTGCTCGACGGGGGACGATTACGGTGAACACTGAAGCTTTCTTT CSARRGTITVNTEAFF